The 28 T cell receptor beta chains presented below share a single source sample, sequenced in a study of glioma-infiltrating T cells after dendritic cell vaccination. Stated time point: after dendritic cell vaccination, including at tumor progression/relapse. Data came from immunoSEQ multiplex PCR; TCRdb stores just in-frame clones and leaves some out. The sample includes more than 95,000 clones, 80% seen only once; the top ten take about 5.7%. The sample in question was blood, obtained after dendritic cell vaccination. The receptor source for this set is a human donor with glioblastoma.

On this clone itself: Other DNA sequences from this sample encode an identical CDR3 as well. The rearrangement joins TRBV5-4 to TRBJ2-7; D may be TRBD2 (6 bases). Trimming took off 2 bases at V and 3 bases at J, with 15 bases between the two ends. The CDR3 sequence is 15 residues long. Germline V gene lookup returns CDR1 SGHNT and CDR2 YYREEE (reference sequence). The CDR3 DNA follows: TGTGCCAGCAGCTTAGGTGGGGGGAGTTTCTACGAGCAGTACTTC. Amino acid sequence: CASSLGGGSFYEQYF.

For the CDR3, the DNA is TGTGCCAGTAGCCTACTAGCGGGCTCCTACAATGAGCAGTTCTTC. Its translation is CASSLLAGSYNEQFF. The chain uses TRBV19 and TRBJ2-1; 9 bases match TRBD2. The CDR3 extends over 15 amino acids. V was pared by 6 bases and J by 0 bases, with 3 bases of the junction left unmatched. Germline-derived CDR1 and CDR2 are LNHDA and SQIVND (reference sequence).

This clone has more than one count but fewer than ten. This chain links TRBV29-1 with TRBJ2-7; weak D call: TRBD1 (6 bases). Trimming took off 7 bases at V and 1 base at J, with 20 bases between the two ends. Germline V gene lookup returns CDR1 SQVTM and CDR2 ANQGSEA. This CDR3 comprises 15 residues. The CDR3 loop is CSASGTWGGSYEQYF. The CDR3 DNA follows: TGCAGCGCCTCCGGGACATGGGGTGGTTCCTACGAGCAGTACTTC.

The V gene is TRBV29-1, the J gene TRBJ1-2, with unresolved D. CDR1 is SQVTM and CDR2 is ANQGSEA in the germline V gene. Trimming removed 7 bases from V and 7 bases from J, with 16 bases in between. The CDR3 sequence is 12 residues long. The DNA of the CDR3 is TGCAGCGCCCTCGTTGTAGTTCGTGGCTACACCTTC. It translates to CSALVVVRGYTF.

The chain employs TRBV9 and TRBJ1-1; no clear D. The germline CDR1 and CDR2 sequences are SGDLS and YYNGEE. The CDR3 consists of 14 residues. V was shortened by 1 base and J by 1 base, with 8 bases between the two germline ends. The CDR3 DNA reads as TGTGCCAGCAGCGTAACAGACCAGAACACTGAAGCTTTCTTT. Translating gives CASSVTDQNTEAFF.

The chain couples TRBV5-8 to TRBJ1-2; D may be TRBD1 (5 bases). Trimming removed 4 bases from V and 2 bases from J, with 15 bases in between. Per the germline V gene, CDR1 is SGHTS and CDR2 is YDEGEE. The CDR3 is made up of 15 amino acids. The CDR3 here is CASSRGGAENYGYTF. The CDR3 DNA reads as TGTGCCAGCAGCCGGGGAGGGGCAGAAAACTATGGCTACACCTTC.

The chain employs TRBV28 and TRBJ1-3; 8 bases align to TRBD1. The V gene's germline CDR1 is MDHEN and CDR2 SYDVKM. Losses at the gene ends were 5 bases for V and 5 bases for J; bases not matched to a gene: 8. The CDR3 totals 15 residues. The CDR3 here is CASSRGQGTRNTIYF. DNA of the CDR3: TGTGCCAGCAGTCGCGGACAGGGTACGAGAAACACCATATATTTT.

The chain is built from TRBV5-1 and TRBJ2-5; 14 bases are a match to TRBD2. The V and J ends lost 4 bases and 4 bases, in that order; junction bases with no gene match: 6. The CDR3 has 16 amino acids. Germline V gene lookup returns CDR1 SGHRS and CDR2 YFSETQ. As DNA, the CDR3 is TGCGCCAGCAGCCTGGGGACTAGCGGGAGTGGAGAGACCCAGTACTTC. This translates into CASSLGTSGSGETQYF. The whole variable domain, remainder taken from reference TRBV5-1 and TRBJ2-5, is KAGVTQTPRYLIKTRGQQVTLSCSPISGHRSVSWYQQTPGQGLQFLFEYFSETQRNKGNFPGRFSGRQFSNSRSEMNVSTLELGDSALYLCASSLGTSGSGETQYFGPGTRLLVL.

This clone occurred once. The rearrangement uses TRBV7-8 and TRBJ1-2; weak D call: TRBD1 (6 bases). Germline V gene data show CDR1 as SGHVS and CDR2 as FQNEAQ. CDR3 length equals 14 residues. The V and J ends lost 0 bases and 4 bases respectively, with 9 bases between them. The CDR3 DNA reads as TGTGCCAGCAGCTTAGCGGGGGCCGGCTATGGCTACACCTTC. Its protein is CASSLAGAGYGYTF.

The gene calls are TRBV4-1 and TRBJ2-5; D unresolved. V gave up 0 bases and J gave up 5 bases, with 7 bases separating them. Germline V gene sequence: CDR1 MGHRA, CDR2 YSYEKL. The CDR3 has 13 amino acids. As DNA, the CDR3 is TGCGCCAGCAGCCAAGAGAACTGGGAGACCCAGTACTTC. It translates to CASSQENWETQYF.

The chain joins TRBV5-8 to TRBJ2-7; 8 nucleotides agree with TRBD2. V lost 4 bases and J lost 3; bases outside the gene matches: 6. Germline lookup yields CDR1 SGHTS and CDR2 YDEGEE. The CDR3 consists of 14 residues. CDR3 sequence reads: CASSLGLVVYEQYF. The CDR3 region has the DNA TGTGCCAGCAGCCTGGGACTAGTAGTCTACGAGCAGTACTTC.

Details on this clone: In the same sample, other DNA sequences code for this CDR3. This chain uses TRBV10-3 with TRBJ1-5; D is uncertain. V lost 2 bases to trimming and J lost 7 bases, with 6 bases between them. The length of the CDR3 is 12 residues. Germline V gives CDR1 ENHRY, CDR2 SYGVKD. The CDR3 coding sequence is TGTGCCATCAGTGAGGGCGGGCAGCCCCAGCATTTT. Its protein product is CAISEGGQPQHF.

This clone appeared a single time. The chain recombines TRBV6-6 with TRBJ2-7; 8 bases align to TRBD2. This CDR3 region has 14 residues. Looked up from germline, CDR1 is MNHNY and CDR2 is SVGAGI (reference sequence). Trimming at V came to 2 bases and at J to 4 bases, leaving 4 bases not matched to a gene. The CDR3 sequence is CASSYLGTSYEQYF. For the CDR3, the DNA is TGTGCCAGCAGTTACCTCGGGACTAGTTACGAGCAGTACTTC.

V and J are TRBV5-6 and TRBJ2-1; 11 nucleotides agree with TRBD2. This CDR3 is built from 16 residues. Trimming cost V 0 bases and J 6 bases; bases outside gene matches: 5. Looked up from germline, CDR1 is SGHDT and CDR2 is YYEEEE. The CDR3 spells CASSLANLAGGNEQFF. The CDR3 DNA sequence: TGTGCCAGCAGCTTGGCCAATCTAGCGGGAGGCAATGAGCAGTTCTTC.

The chain couples TRBV6-5 to TRBJ1-2, with 8 bases matching TRBD1. V was pared by 6 bases and J by 6 bases, with 6 bases of the junction left unmatched. The CDR3 runs to 13 residues. The germline V gene has CDR1 MNHEY and CDR2 SVGAGI. As DNA, the CDR3 is TGTGCCAGCAGACCCAGGGGGCAGGATGGCTACACCTTC. Translation: CASRPRGQDGYTF.

V and J are TRBV4-1 and TRBJ2-7; 7 positions match TRBD1. The V gene's germline CDR1 is MGHRA and CDR2 YSYEKL. V shed 3 bases, J shed 3 bases, and the junction held 2 bases outside the gene matches. There are 13 residues in the CDR3. The CDR3 region is CASSQGTDYEQYF. CDR3 DNA: TGCGCCAGCAGCCAGGGGACAGACTACGAGCAGTACTTC.

The rearrangement links TRBV6-1 to TRBJ1-2; 7 positions match TRBD1. Germline V CDR1 and CDR2: MNHNS, SASEGT. The CDR3 runs 14 residues. The junction had 8 bases not matched to a gene; V was cut back by 7 bases and J by 3 bases. This CDR3 reads CASTPTGSDYGYTF. The CDR3 DNA reads TGTGCCAGCACCCCGACAGGGTCGGACTATGGCTACACCTTC.

The chain is built from TRBV7-9 and TRBJ1-2, with TRBD1 identical over 10 bases. CDR1 SEHNR and CDR2 FQNEAQ come from the germline V gene (reference sequence). This CDR3 is 15 amino acids long. V dropped 5 bases and J dropped 3; count of bases not matched to a gene: 6. The CDR3 DNA reads TGTGCCAGCAGCGGGGACAGGGGAGGCTACTATGGCTACACCTTC. Protein sequence: CASSGDRGGYYGYTF.

The chain carries TRBV5-1 and TRBJ1-1; D may be TRBD1 (5 bases). This CDR3 has 15 amino acids. The V and J ends lost 4 bases and 2 bases respectively, with 15 bases between them. The V gene's germline CDR1 is SGHRS and CDR2 YFSETQ. The CDR3 nucleotides read TGCGCCAGCAGCCCGGCGGGGACGGTTAACACTGAAGCTTTCTTT. Its translation is CASSPAGTVNTEAFF.

In its sample, this clone was seen a few times. The gene calls are TRBV6-5 and TRBJ2-2, with a tentative D call TRBD1 (5 bases). Trimming took off 5 bases at V and 6 bases at J, with 13 bases between the two ends. The CDR3 has 14 residues. Germline V gene sequence: CDR1 MNHEY, CDR2 SVGAGI. The CDR3 sequence is CASSAYQGSGELFF. The CDR3 region has the DNA TGTGCCAGCAGTGCCTACCAGGGATCCGGGGAGCTGTTTTTT.

For this clone: Additional DNA sequences in this sample encode the identical CDR3. The chain recombines TRBV30 with TRBJ1-6; no firm D call. V was clipped by 4 bases and J by 7 bases, with 14 bases between them. This CDR3 region has 14 residues. In germline, CDR1 is GTSNPN, CDR2 SVGIG (reference sequence). CDR3 sequence reads: CAWNIASGNSPLHF. The CDR3 DNA follows: TGTGCCTGGAATATAGCCTCGGGAAATTCACCCCTCCACTTT.

CDR3 bases: TGTGCCAGCAGCGTAGGGGCAGAACCCTACGAGCAGTACTTC. Protein sequence: CASSVGAEPYEQYF. This chain uses TRBV9 with TRBJ2-7, with no clear D. V was trimmed by 0 bases and J by 2 bases, leaving 9 bases between them. CDR1 is SGDLS, CDR2 YYNGEE, per germline. The CDR3 has 14 residues. Full variable domain (remainder filled in from reference TRBV9 and TRBJ2-7): DSGVTQTPKHLITATGQRVTLRCSPRSGDLSVYWYQQSLDQGLQFLIQYYNGEERAKGNILERFSAQQFPDLHSELNLSSLELGDSALYFCASSVGAEPYEQYFGPGTRLTVT.

The gene calls are TRBV7-9 and TRBJ2-1, with 9 nucleotides matching TRBD2. With V trimmed by 5 bases and J by 5 bases, 10 bases remained unmatched. This CDR3 has 16 residues. CDR1 is SEHNR, CDR2 FQNEAQ, per germline (reference sequence). The CDR3 sequence: CASSRSGASGNNEQFF. In DNA, the CDR3 is TGTGCCAGCAGCCGTAGCGGGGCTAGCGGGAACAATGAGCAGTTCTTC.

The rearrangement uses TRBV19 and TRBJ1-5; D gene uncertain. V was pared by 10 bases and J by 8 bases, with 27 bases between. CDR1 LNHDA and CDR2 SQIVND come from the germline V gene (reference sequence). This CDR3 is built from 16 residues. The DNA for the CDR3 is TGTGCCACCTCCTTGAGGGCCGCCCTGTTGGTGGAGCCCCAGCATTTT. The encoded protein is CATSLRAALLVEPQHF.

The chain links TRBV6-1 to TRBJ2-4, with 8 nucleotides matching TRBD1. The J segment lost 7 bases and the V segment lost 6 bases, leaving 8 bases of the junction unmatched. Germline assignment: CDR1 MNHNS and CDR2 SASEGT. The CDR3 consists of 14 residues. CDR3 sequence: CASSVTGVWNIQYF. CDR3 DNA sequence: TGTGCCAGCAGCGTGACAGGGGTATGGAACATTCAGTACTTC.

The V gene is TRBV7-3, the J gene TRBJ2-1; tentatively, D is TRBD2 (5 bases). Germline values: CDR1 SGHTA, CDR2 FQGTGA. CDR3 length: 13 residues. Trimming took 3 bases from V and 6 from J, leaving 9 bases between them. The CDR3 sequence is CASSFLGGNEQFF. DNA for the CDR3: TGTGCCAGCAGCTTCCTAGGAGGCAATGAGCAGTTCTTC.

This CDR3 is CASSVGANTEAFF. CDR3 bases: TGTGCCAGCTCAGTAGGGGCGAACACTGAAGCTTTCTTT. The gene calls are TRBV18 and TRBJ1-1; weak D call: TRBD1 (5 bases). The CDR3 has 13 residues. V was pared by 5 bases and J by 1 base, with 8 bases between. Germline CDR1 is KGHSH and CDR2 is LQKENI.

The rearrangement uses TRBV5-1 and TRBJ2-7; 9 bases align to TRBD1. Per germline, CDR1 SGHRS and CDR2 YFSETQ. The CDR3 has 15 residues. V lost 2 bases to trimming and J lost 5 bases; unmatched junction nucleotides: 8. This CDR3 reads CASSLPGQGSHEQYF. The CDR3, as DNA: TGCGCCAGCAGCTTACCGGGACAGGGATCCCACGAGCAGTACTTC.